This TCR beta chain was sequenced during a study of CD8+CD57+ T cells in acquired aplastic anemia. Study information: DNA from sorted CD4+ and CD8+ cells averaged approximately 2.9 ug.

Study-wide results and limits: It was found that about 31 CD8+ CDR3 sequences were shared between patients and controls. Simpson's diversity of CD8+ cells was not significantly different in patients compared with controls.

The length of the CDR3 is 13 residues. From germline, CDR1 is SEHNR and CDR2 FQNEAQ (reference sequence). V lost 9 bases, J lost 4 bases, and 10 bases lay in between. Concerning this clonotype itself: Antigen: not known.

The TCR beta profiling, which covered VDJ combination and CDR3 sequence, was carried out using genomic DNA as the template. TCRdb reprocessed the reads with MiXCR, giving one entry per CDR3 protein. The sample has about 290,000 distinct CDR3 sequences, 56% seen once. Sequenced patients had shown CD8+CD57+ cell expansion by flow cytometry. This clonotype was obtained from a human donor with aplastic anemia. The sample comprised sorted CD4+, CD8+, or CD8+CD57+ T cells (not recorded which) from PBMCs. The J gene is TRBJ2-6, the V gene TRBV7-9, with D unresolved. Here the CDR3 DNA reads TGTGCCAGTAGTATGCTGGGGGCCAACGTCCTGACTTTC. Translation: CASSMLGANVLTF.